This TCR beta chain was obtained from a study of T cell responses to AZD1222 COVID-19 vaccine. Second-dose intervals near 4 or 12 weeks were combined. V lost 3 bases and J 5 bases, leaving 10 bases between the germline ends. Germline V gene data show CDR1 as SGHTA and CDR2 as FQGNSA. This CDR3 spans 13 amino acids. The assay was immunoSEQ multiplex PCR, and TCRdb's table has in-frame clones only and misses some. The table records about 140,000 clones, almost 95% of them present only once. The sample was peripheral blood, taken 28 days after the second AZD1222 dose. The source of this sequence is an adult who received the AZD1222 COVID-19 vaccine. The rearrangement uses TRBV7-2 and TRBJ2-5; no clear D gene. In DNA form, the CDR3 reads TGTGCCAGCAGCTTGATCCGGTGGGAGACCCAGTACTTC. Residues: CASSLIRWETQYF.